What follows is one T cell receptor (beta chain) and its context. Sequencing used immunoSEQ multiplex PCR; TCRdb keeps in-frame clones, though not all of them. Here the sample spans more than 95,000 clones, 85% to 90% being singletons. The data are from a study of control samples from healthy donors and cancer patients. Trimming took off 3 bases at V and 7 bases at J, with 7 bases between the two ends. This CDR3 is 12 amino acids long. This rearrangement joins TRBV12-3 or TRBV12-4 to TRBJ2-1, with D hard to call. This TCR was sampled from a woman aged 45-65 years with colorectal cancer. The source material was PBMCs. CDR3 sequence (DNA): TGTGCCAGCAGTTTGTCGGTGAATGAGCAGTTCTTC. It is translated as CASSLSVNEQFF.